One and the same sample provided the 15 T cell receptor beta chains below, sequenced in a study of cytomegalovirus exposure and HLA in healthy donors. 60 Vbeta and 13 Jbeta primers were used in PCR. Sequencing was performed with immunoSEQ multiplex PCR; in TCRdb, only in-frame clones are kept and a portion is missing. The sample lists 200,000 or so clones; approximately 84% were seen once. The specimen sequenced was PBMCs. The receptors shown here come from a girl under two years old in good health and CMV-seronegative.

J is TRBJ2-6 and V is TRBV7-8, with TRBD1 matching over 8 bases. Trimming cost V 5 bases and J 0 bases; bases outside gene matches: 6. This CDR3 has 17 amino acids. Germline V gives CDR1 SGHVS, CDR2 FQNEAQ. Here the CDR3 DNA reads TGTGCCAGCAGCATCCGGGACAGGCACTCTGGGGCCAACGTCCTGACTTTC. Its protein is CASSIRDRHSGANVLTF.

The gene calls are TRBV5-5 and TRBJ1-1, with a possible D match to TRBD1 (5 bases). Germline loops: CDR1 SGHKS, CDR2 YYEKEE (reference sequence). The V and J ends lost 0 bases and 10 bases respectively, with 13 bases between them. The CDR3 spans 13 residues. The CDR3: CASSLAQGVGAFF. CDR3 coding DNA: TGTGCCAGCAGCTTGGCCCAGGGTGTCGGAGCTTTCTTT.

This chain links TRBV2 with TRBJ1-2; D call uncertain. Trimming took off 4 bases at V and 2 bases at J, with 5 bases between the two ends. The CDR3 is made up of 12 amino acids. CDR1 and CDR2 from the germline V gene are SNHLY and FYNNEI. The CDR3 reads CASSGPNYGYTF. CDR3 sequence (DNA): TGTGCCAGCAGTGGGCCCAACTATGGCTACACCTTC.

V is TRBV27 and J is TRBJ2-7, with 10 nucleotides matching TRBD1. The CDR3 is 15 amino acids. Germline lookup yields CDR1 MNHEY and CDR2 SMNVEV (reference sequence). Germline trimming cut 3 bases from V and 6 bases from J; bases unmatched to any gene: 8. The CDR3 DNA sequence: TGTGCCAGCAGTTTTGTTGGGACAGGGGATCGCGAGCAGTACTTC. Translating gives CASSFVGTGDREQYF.

The chain employs TRBV4-2 and TRBJ2-1; 8 positions agree with TRBD2. The germline CDR1 and CDR2 sequences are LGHNA and YNFKEQ. Trimming removed 2 bases from V and 6 bases from J; junction bases left unmatched: 12. The CDR3 loop spans 17 amino acids. CDR3: CASSQTSGTSISNEQFF. The CDR3 DNA sequence: TGTGCCAGCAGCCAAACCTCCGGGACTAGTATTAGCAATGAGCAGTTCTTC.

This chain uses TRBV11-2 with TRBJ1-2, with 7 nucleotides matching TRBD1. Germline trimming cut 0 bases from V and 7 bases from J; bases unmatched to any gene: 5. There are 14 residues in the CDR3. Germline CDR1 SGHAT, CDR2 FQNNGV. CDR3 nucleotides: TGTGCCAGCAGCTTAGAAGACAGGGCGGGTGGCTACACCTTC. Residues: CASSLEDRAGGYTF.

This clone was detected a few times. The V gene is TRBV6-5, the J gene TRBJ2-2; D perhaps matches TRBD1 (5 bases). This CDR3 has 14 amino acids. V was pared by 4 bases and J by 2 bases, with 8 bases between. From germline, CDR1 is MNHEY and CDR2 SVGAGI. Here the CDR3 DNA reads TGTGCCAGCAGTTTTACAGGAAACACCGGGGAGCTGTTTTTT. Translation: CASSFTGNTGELFF.

This sequence joins TRBV10-3 and TRBJ1-2, with D tentatively TRBD1 (5 bases). This CDR3 comprises 16 residues. The germline V and J ends were trimmed by 2 bases and 0 bases, with 13 bases remaining between them. From germline, CDR1 is ENHRY and CDR2 SYGVKD. The DNA of the CDR3 is TGTGCCATCAGTGAGACACAACAGGTAGCTAACTATGGCTACACCTTC. This translates into CAISETQQVANYGYTF.

This clone has only one observation. V gene TRBV18 combines with J gene TRBJ2-5, with D maybe TRBD1 (5 bases). The end of the DNA fits TRBJ2-7 better, so the J call may be wrong. This CDR3 contains 14 residues. Germline-derived CDR1 and CDR2 are KGHSH and LQKENI. CDR3 in amino acids: CASSPFDSIYEQYF. For the CDR3, the DNA is TGTGCCAGCTCACCATTTGACAGCATTTACGAGCAGTACTTC.

The chain is built from TRBV7-2 and TRBJ2-1, with 8 positions matching TRBD2. Trimming removed 1 base from V and 10 bases from J; junction bases left unmatched: 12. The CDR3 is 16 residues long. The germline V gene has CDR1 SGHTA and CDR2 FQGNSA. CDR3 amino acids: CASSLDLGRGTGEQFF. In DNA, the CDR3 is TGTGCCAGCAGCTTAGACCTCGGGAGGGGCACAGGGGAGCAGTTCTTC.

The chain combines TRBV18 with TRBJ1-1; D unclear. The CDR3 covers 15 residues. Trimming pared 3 bases from V and 3 bases from J, leaving 14 bases between. Germline lookup yields CDR1 KGHSH and CDR2 LQKENI. CDR3 amino acids: CASSPAGPAYTEAFF. Written as DNA, the CDR3 is TGTGCCAGCTCACCGGCGGGCCCAGCTTACACTGAAGCTTTCTTT.

This sequence joins TRBV27 and TRBJ2-7; 7 bases are a match to TRBD2. V dropped 3 bases and J dropped 3; count of bases not matched to a gene: 5. Germline V gene data show CDR1 as MNHEY and CDR2 as SMNVEV (reference sequence). The length of the CDR3 is 14 residues. In nucleotides, the CDR3 is TGTGCCAGCAGTTTGGGGAGGGGAGTCTACGAGCAGTACTTC. Translation gives CASSLGRGVYEQYF.

The DNA for the CDR3 is TGTGCCAGTAGTATTGTCATCGGTCCCCACAATGAGCAGTTCTTC. Protein product: CASSIVIGPHNEQFF. V usage is TRBV19 and J usage is TRBJ2-1; D is unclear. CDR1 is LNHDA and CDR2 is SQIVND in the germline V gene (reference sequence). This CDR3 is built from 15 residues. Trimming removed 3 bases from V and 5 bases from J, with 14 bases in between.

CDR3 amino acids: CASRAGGSNEQFF. DNA for the CDR3: TGTGCCAGCAGGGCAGGGGGATCCAATGAGCAGTTCTTC. The V and J genes are TRBV6-1 and TRBJ2-1; the match to TRBD1 covers 7 bases. The trim removed 6 bases at V and 6 bases at J, leaving 5 bases unmatched. Germline-derived CDR1 and CDR2 are MNHNS and SASEGT. This CDR3 region has 13 residues.

The J gene is TRBJ2-1, the V gene TRBV15, with TRBD2 identical over 11 bases. Germline lookup yields CDR1 LNHNV and CDR2 YYDKDF (reference sequence). The CDR3 is 18 amino acids. The junction had 9 bases not matched to a gene; V was cut back by 5 bases and J by 0 bases. The CDR3 sequence: CATSLIGTSGFSYNEQFF. DNA of the CDR3: TGTGCCACCAGCCTAATTGGGACTAGCGGTTTCTCCTACAATGAGCAGTTCTTC.